These 28 T cell receptor beta chains were all obtained from the same sample, sequenced in a study of blood T cells in healthy people across ages. Primed by a sample-barcoded 5' primer and a J-beta primer mix, a second PCR proceeded for roughly 7 to 12 cycles. TCRdb independently ran MiXCR on the 5' RACE reads; one entry per CDR3 protein. The sample shows some 890,000 distinct CDR3 sequences, 25% to 35% of them seen only once. This sample also appeared in a second study, on T cells of mothers and their children.

The sequenced sample was blood. These receptors all stem from a woman between 40 and 55 years old in good health.

CDR3 in amino acids: CATSNGQGAVYEQYF. CDR3 in DNA: TGTGCCACCAGTAATGGACAGGGGGCCGTCTACGAGCAGTACTTC. The genes are TRBV24-1 and TRBJ2-7, with 11 bases fitting TRBD1. Looked up from germline, CDR1 is KGHDR and CDR2 is SFDVKD. Trimming cost V 6 bases and J 3 bases; bases outside gene matches: 6. The length of the CDR3 is 15 residues.

The table lists this clonotype with many counts. For the CDR3, the DNA is TGCAGTGCTAGAGCCCCCACGACAGGGTACTACGAGCAGTACTTC. It specifies CSARAPTTGYYEQYF. The rearrangement links TRBV20-1 to TRBJ2-7, with 7 bases lining up with TRBD1. V shed 1 base, J shed 3 bases, and the junction held 9 bases outside the gene matches. Germline V gene lookup returns CDR1 DFQATT and CDR2 SNEGSKA (reference sequence). The CDR3 is 15 residues long.

As regards this clonotype: A single base separates this from a much larger clone, so it may be a read error. The V call is TRBV5-1, the J call TRBJ2-1; the match to TRBD2 covers 12 bases. CDR3 length: 14 amino acids. V dropped 0 bases and J dropped 11; count of bases not matched to a gene: 3. Germline CDR1 and CDR2: SGHRS and YFSETQ. The CDR3: CASSLGTSGDKQFF. Written as DNA, the CDR3 is TGCGCCAGCAGCTTGGGGACTAGCGGGGATAAGCAGTTCTTC.

The chain is built from TRBV5-1 and TRBJ2-2; 7 positions match TRBD1. This CDR3 contains 17 residues. From germline, CDR1 is SGHRS and CDR2 YFSETQ. Unmatched junction bases numbered 15, after V lost 4 bases and J lost 6 bases. CDR3 amino acids: CASSPEGAGRGPGELFF. Here the CDR3 DNA reads TGCGCCAGCAGCCCCGAGGGGGCGGGTCGAGGCCCCGGGGAGCTGTTTTTT. The complete variable domain, with remaining parts taken from reference TRBV5-1 and TRBJ2-2, reads KAGVTQTPRYLIKTRGQQVTLSCSPISGHRSVSWYQQTPGQGLQFLFEYFSETQRNKGNFPGRFSGRQFSNSRSEMNVSTLELGDSALYLCASSPEGAGRGPGELFFGEGSRLTVL.

The V gene is TRBV4-3, the J gene TRBJ2-3; 16 bases line up with TRBD2. This CDR3 region has 17 residues. Per germline, CDR1 LGHNA and CDR2 YSLEER. The V segment lost 5 bases and the J segment 5 bases; nucleotides outside the gene matches: 7. The CDR3 DNA is TGCGCCAGCAGCGCGGGACTAGCGGGGGGGCCGGGAGATACGCAGTATTTT. Amino acid sequence: CASSAGLAGGPGDTQYF.

The CDR3 here is CASTTILQGAAGEQYF. For the CDR3, the DNA is TGTGCCAGCACCACGATTCTACAGGGGGCGGCTGGAGAGCAGTACTTC. This chain links TRBV28 with TRBJ2-7, with TRBD1 matching over 9 bases. The germline gives CDR1 MDHEN, CDR2 SYDVKM. The CDR3 has 16 residues. The junction had 17 bases not matched to a gene; V was cut back by 7 bases and J by 7 bases.

This clonotype was recorded many times. A much larger clonotype is one base distant, so this may be a read error. This chain uses TRBV10-3 with TRBJ2-1; TRBD1 is a possible D gene (5 bases). V was clipped by 0 bases and J by 6 bases, with 12 bases between them. CDR3 length: 15 residues. In germline, CDR1 is ENHRY, CDR2 SYGVKD. CDR3 sequence reads: CAISESGLDGNEQFF. CDR3 DNA sequence: TGTGCCATCAGTGAGTCGGGGCTAGATGGCAATGAGCAGTTCTTC.

This clonotype was counted many times. This chain joins TRBV7-9 and TRBJ2-4, with D possibly being TRBD1 or TRBD2 (6 bases each). CDR1 is SEHNR and CDR2 is FQNEAQ in the germline V gene (reference sequence). V lost 7 bases, J lost 2 bases, and 18 bases lay in between. The CDR3 sequence is 16 residues long. CDR3 region: CASTNARGVSKNIQYF. DNA of the CDR3: TGTGCCAGCACAAACGCAAGGGGGGTGTCCAAAAACATTCAGTACTTC. Full variable domain (missing parts from reference TRBV7-9 and TRBJ2-4): DTGVSQNPRHKITKRGQNVTFRCDPISEHNRLYWYRQTLGQGPEFLTYFQNEAQLEKSRLLSDRFSAERPKGSFSTLEIQRTEQGDSAMYLCASTNARGVSKNIQYFGAGTRLSVL.

This clonotype was found many times. The chain recombines TRBV4-3 with TRBJ1-1, with D possibly being TRBD1 (5 bases). The CDR3 extends over 13 amino acids. V was cut by 5 bases and J by 8 bases, with 15 bases left in between. In germline, CDR1 is LGHNA, CDR2 YSLEER. The CDR3 coding sequence is TGCGCCAGCAGCGAAGCGGCCAGGGACGAAGCTTTCTTT. It encodes CASSEAARDEAFF.

This clonotype occurred many times. The rearrangement links TRBV29-1 to TRBJ2-7, with TRBD1 as a possible D gene (5 bases). This CDR3 has 11 residues. The germline CDR1 and CDR2 sequences are SQVTM and ANQGSEA. V gave up 4 bases and J gave up 7 bases, with 11 bases separating them. The CDR3 DNA sequence: TGCAGCGTTGCTGTGGGGCCGGAGCAGTACTTC. This encodes CSVAVGPEQYF.

This clonotype has a count of ten or more. The chain couples TRBV7-8 to TRBJ2-5, with TRBD2 matching over 7 bases. V was pared by 3 bases and J by 0 bases, with 4 bases of the junction left unmatched. The germline CDR1 and CDR2 sequences are SGHVS and FQNEAQ. The CDR3 length is 15 residues. CDR3 residues: CASSFGGSYQETQYF. The CDR3 bases are TGTGCCAGCAGCTTCGGCGGGAGCTACCAAGAGACCCAGTACTTC.

There are many counts of this clonotype. This chain links TRBV20-1 with TRBJ2-7, with a weak D call TRBD2 (5 bases). This CDR3 region has 11 residues. Trimming stripped 6 bases from V and 6 bases from J, with 12 bases between. Germline CDR1 reads DFQATT; CDR2 reads SNEGSKA (reference sequence). Here the CDR3 DNA reads TGCAGTGCCATCGGGGTGAGCGAGCAGTACTTC. Translation gives CSAIGVSEQYF.

This rearrangement joins TRBV7-2 to TRBJ1-2, with a tentative D call TRBD1 (5 bases). Germline CDR1 is SGHTA and CDR2 is FQGNSA. The V gene lost 0 bases and the J gene lost 7 bases, with 6 bases spanning the gap. The CDR3 contains 12 residues. This chain's CDR3 is CASSLATVGYTF. The CDR3, as DNA: TGTGCCAGCAGCTTAGCGACAGTTGGCTACACCTTC.

This clonotype was seen a few times. The chain joins TRBV7-9 to TRBJ2-1; 9 bases line up with TRBD2. This CDR3 region has 14 residues. J was trimmed by 6 bases and V by 5 bases; bases with no gene match: 5. Germline assignment: CDR1 SEHNR and CDR2 FQNEAQ (reference sequence). The CDR3 region has the DNA TGTGCCAGCAGCGCCCCGACTAGCGGCAATGAGCAGTTCTTC. As protein: CASSAPTSGNEQFF. Supplemented by reference TRBV7-9 and TRBJ2-1, the full variable domain reads DTGVSQNPRHKITKRGQNVTFRCDPISEHNRLYWYRQTLGQGPEFLTYFQNEAQLEKSRLLSDRFSAERPKGSFSTLEIQRTEQGDSAMYLCASSAPTSGNEQFFGPGTRLTVL.

Only a few counts were recorded for this clonotype. The chain joins TRBV6-2 or TRBV6-3 to TRBJ2-3; TRBD2 matches 12 bases. The V gene's germline CDR1 is MNHEY and CDR2 SVGEGT. Trimming at V came to 4 bases and at J to 5 bases, leaving 10 bases not matched to a gene. The CDR3 loop spans 17 amino acids. CDR3 sequence (DNA): TGTGCCAGCAGTTCTGACCTAGCGGGGGGGCCTGTAGATACGCAGTATTTT. Its protein product is CASSSDLAGGPVDTQYF.

Concerning this clonotype itself: The junction departs from germline at one end; a sequencing error may be responsible. The chain combines TRBV5-1 with TRBJ2-1, with D perhaps given as TRBD1 or TRBD2 (5 bases each). Germline V gene lookup returns CDR1 SGHRS and CDR2 YFSETQ. This CDR3 contains 14 residues. The CDR3 bases are TGCGCCGGCAGCTCCGGGACCGAGTACAATGAGCAGTTCTTC. Amino acids: CAGSSGTEYNEQFF. Drawing the rest from reference TRBV5-1 and TRBJ2-1, the complete variable domain is KAGVTQTPRYLIKTRGQQVTLSCSPISGHRSVSWYQQTPGQGLQFLFEYFSETQRNKGNFPGRFSGRQFSNSRSEMNVSTLELGDSALYLCAGSSGTEYNEQFFGPGTRLTVL.

This clonotype occurred many times. The genes are TRBV29-1 and TRBJ1-1, with 10 positions matching TRBD1. V was pared by 7 bases and J by 6 bases, with 8 bases of the junction left unmatched. CDR3 length equals 13 residues. Germline lookup yields CDR1 SQVTM and CDR2 ANQGSEA. CDR3 loop: CSDRQGARAEAFF. The CDR3 DNA reads as TGCAGCGATCGACAGGGGGCGAGGGCTGAAGCTTTCTTT.

The rearrangement links TRBV5-1 to TRBJ1-1, with unresolved D. Trimming removed 5 bases at V and 8 bases at J, with 19 bases between. This CDR3 has 14 amino acids. Germline V gives CDR1 SGHRS, CDR2 YFSETQ. The CDR3 region has the DNA TGCGCCAGCAGACCTGTACCCCTCAGGTTGGAAGCTTTCTTT. This encodes CASRPVPLRLEAFF.

The chain combines TRBV6-2 or TRBV6-3 with TRBJ2-7, with unresolved D. The germline CDR1 and CDR2 sequences are MNHEY and SVGEGT. The CDR3 runs to 13 residues. V lost 7 bases and J 6 bases, leaving 16 bases between the germline ends. CDR3: CASKTLEIREQYF. CDR3 DNA sequence: TGTGCCAGCAAGACCCTGGAGATCCGCGAGCAGTACTTC.

This clonotype showed up many times. The chain is built from TRBV7-2 and TRBJ2-1, with D tentatively TRBD1 or TRBD2 (6 bases each). Germline CDR1 is SGHTA and CDR2 is FQGNSA. CDR3 length equals 18 residues. The V and J ends lost 10 bases and 0 bases respectively, with 25 bases between them. The CDR3 DNA reads TGTGCCACGACACCACTCCGGGGGCCCGCTAGCTCCTACAATGAGCAGTTCTTC. Protein sequence: CATTPLRGPASSYNEQFF.

This clonotype was counted only a few times. The chain links TRBV9 to TRBJ1-2; D is ambiguous. Germline V CDR1 and CDR2: SGDLS, YYNGEE. Trimming removed 2 bases from V and 0 bases from J, with 11 bases in between. This CDR3 is built from 15 residues. The DNA of the CDR3 is TGTGCCAGCAGCGTTGGGGTCAGTGCTAACTATGGCTACACCTTC. Residues: CASSVGVSANYGYTF.

The rearrangement uses TRBV3-1 and TRBJ2-1; 7 bases fit TRBD2. From germline, CDR1 is LGHDT and CDR2 YNNKEL (reference sequence). V lost 0 bases, J lost 8 bases, and 13 bases stayed unmatched. The CDR3 consists of 17 residues. The CDR3 spells CASSQEIGGGTADEQFF. The CDR3 DNA reads as TGTGCCAGCAGCCAAGAAATCGGGGGAGGGACTGCAGATGAGCAGTTCTTC.

This clonotype was counted a few times. The chain uses TRBV7-2 and TRBJ2-7, with 8 nucleotides matching TRBD2. Germline assignment: CDR1 SGHTA and CDR2 FQGNSA. With 5 bases clipped from V and 2 bases from J, the junction kept 8 bases outside the gene matches. This CDR3 spans 15 amino acids. The DNA for the CDR3 is TGTGCCAGCAGCCCAACTAGCGGACTTACCTACGAGCAGTACTTC. Translating gives CASSPTSGLTYEQYF.

Comments on this clonotype: One junction end disagrees with the germline gene, perhaps due to a read error. The chain is built from TRBV9 and TRBJ2-5; D is tentatively TRBD1 or TRBD2 (5 bases each). The CDR3 consists of 16 residues. The V gene's germline CDR1 is SGDLS and CDR2 YYNGEE. The CDR3 coding sequence is TGTGCCGGCAGTGTAAGAATCAGTGAGGGGCAAGAGACCCAGTACTTC. This sequence encodes CAGSVRISEGQETQYF.

This clonotype was found many times. V gene TRBV20-1 combines with J gene TRBJ1-2; D is undetermined. Trimming pared 6 bases from V and 3 bases from J, leaving 11 bases between. Germline V CDR1 and CDR2: DFQATT, SNEGSKA (reference sequence). The length of the CDR3 is 12 residues. The CDR3 reads CSAGTADYGYTF. CDR3 coding DNA: TGCAGTGCAGGAACTGCCGACTATGGCTACACCTTC.

The chain combines TRBV7-2 with TRBJ2-5; 8 bases are shared with TRBD1. The CDR3 spans 13 residues. The germline V gene has CDR1 SGHTA and CDR2 FQGNSA. V shed 4 bases and J 8 bases; nucleotides not matched to a gene: 6. CDR3 DNA: TGTGCCAGCAGCTCGGACAGGGAGAGAACCCAGTACTTC. Translating it yields CASSSDRERTQYF.

This clonotype has more than one count but fewer than ten. The chain employs TRBV5-1 and TRBJ2-1; 7 bases agree with TRBD1. Per the germline V gene, CDR1 is SGHRS and CDR2 is YFSETQ. The junction had 5 bases not matched to a gene; V was cut back by 7 bases and J by 7 bases. The CDR3 is made up of 12 amino acids. CDR3 coding DNA: TGCGCCAGCCGGGACAGTTGGAATGAGCAGTTCTTC. This encodes CASRDSWNEQFF.

The chain uses TRBV5-4 and TRBJ1-2, with D possibly TRBD1 on 6 matching bases. CDR1 and CDR2 (germline): SGHNT, YYREEE (reference sequence). Trimming stripped 4 bases from V and 6 bases from J, with 16 bases between. CDR3 length equals 14 residues. CDR3 nucleotide sequence: TGTGCCAGCAGCCTAGACAGGAATACTCATGGCTACACCTTC. This gives the protein CASSLDRNTHGYTF.